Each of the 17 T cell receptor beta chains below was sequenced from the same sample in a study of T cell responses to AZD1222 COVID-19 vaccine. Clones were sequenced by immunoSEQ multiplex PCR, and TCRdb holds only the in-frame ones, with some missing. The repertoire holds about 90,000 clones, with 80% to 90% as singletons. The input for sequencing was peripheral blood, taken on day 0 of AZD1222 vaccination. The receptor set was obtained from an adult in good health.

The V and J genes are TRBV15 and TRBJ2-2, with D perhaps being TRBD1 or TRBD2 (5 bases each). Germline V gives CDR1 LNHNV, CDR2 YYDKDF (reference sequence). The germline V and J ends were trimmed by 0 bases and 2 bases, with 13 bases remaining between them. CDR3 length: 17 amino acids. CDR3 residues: CATSRDRSRDNTGELFF. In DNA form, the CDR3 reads TGTGCCACCAGCAGAGATCGAAGCAGGGACAACACCGGGGAGCTGTTTTTT.

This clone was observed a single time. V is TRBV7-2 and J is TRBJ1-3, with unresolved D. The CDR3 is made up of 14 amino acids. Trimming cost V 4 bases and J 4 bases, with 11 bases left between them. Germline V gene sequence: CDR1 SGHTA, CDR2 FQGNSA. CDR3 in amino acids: CASSSKSLGNTIYF. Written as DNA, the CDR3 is TGTGCCAGCAGCTCGAAATCCCTGGGAAACACCATATATTTT.

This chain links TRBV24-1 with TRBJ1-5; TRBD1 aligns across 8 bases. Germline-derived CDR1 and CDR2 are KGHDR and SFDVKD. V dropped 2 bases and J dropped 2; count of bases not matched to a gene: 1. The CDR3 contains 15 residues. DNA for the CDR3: TGTGCCACCAGTGATTCGACAGGGGGCAATCAGCCCCAGCATTTT. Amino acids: CATSDSTGGNQPQHF.

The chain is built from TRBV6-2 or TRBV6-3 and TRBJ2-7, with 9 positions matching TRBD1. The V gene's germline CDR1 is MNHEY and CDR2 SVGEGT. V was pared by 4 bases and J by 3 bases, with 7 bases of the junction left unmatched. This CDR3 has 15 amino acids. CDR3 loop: CASSSQTGGHYEQYF. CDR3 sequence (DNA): TGTGCCAGCAGTTCCCAGACAGGGGGGCACTACGAGCAGTACTTC.

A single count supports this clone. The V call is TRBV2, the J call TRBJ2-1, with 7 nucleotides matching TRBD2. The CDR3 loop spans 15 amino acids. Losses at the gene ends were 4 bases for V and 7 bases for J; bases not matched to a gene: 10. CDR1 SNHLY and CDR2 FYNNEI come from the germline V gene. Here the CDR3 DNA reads TGTGCCAGCAGTGCCCGGGGGAGGGCGTTGAATGAGCAGTTCTTC. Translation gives CASSARGRALNEQFF.

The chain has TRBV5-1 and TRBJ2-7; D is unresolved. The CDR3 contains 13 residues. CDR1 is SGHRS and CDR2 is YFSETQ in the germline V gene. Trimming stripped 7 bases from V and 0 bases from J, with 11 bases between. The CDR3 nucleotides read TGCGCCAGCCGGCCCTCGAGCTCCTACGAGCAGTACTTC. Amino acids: CASRPSSSYEQYF.

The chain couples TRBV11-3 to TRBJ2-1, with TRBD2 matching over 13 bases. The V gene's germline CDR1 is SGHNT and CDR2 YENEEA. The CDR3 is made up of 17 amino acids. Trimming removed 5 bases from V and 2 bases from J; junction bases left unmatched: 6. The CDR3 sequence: CASSATSGRGTYNEQFF. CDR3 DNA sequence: TGTGCCAGCAGCGCAACTAGCGGGAGGGGCACCTACAATGAGCAGTTCTTC.

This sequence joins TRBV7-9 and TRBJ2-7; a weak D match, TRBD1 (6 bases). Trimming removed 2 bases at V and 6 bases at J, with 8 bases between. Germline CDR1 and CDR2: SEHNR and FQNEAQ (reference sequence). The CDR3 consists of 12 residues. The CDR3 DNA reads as TGTGCCAGCAGCTTAACAGGGCGCGAGCAGTACTTC. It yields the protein CASSLTGREQYF.

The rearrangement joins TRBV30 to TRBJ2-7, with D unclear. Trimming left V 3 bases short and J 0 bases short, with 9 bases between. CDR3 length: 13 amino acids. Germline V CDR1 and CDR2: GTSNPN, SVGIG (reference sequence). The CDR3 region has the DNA TGTGCCTGGAGCCGGCTACCCTCCTACGAGCAGTACTTC. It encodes CAWSRLPSYEQYF.

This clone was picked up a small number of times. CDR3 in DNA: TGCGCCAGCACTTCGGACACTGAAGCTTTCTTT. Translation: CASTSDTEAFF. The chain combines TRBV5-1 with TRBJ1-1; no reliable D call. Germline assignment: CDR1 SGHRS and CDR2 YFSETQ. The ends were cut back, 6 bases at V and 3 bases at J, with 6 bases in the middle. This CDR3 has 11 amino acids.

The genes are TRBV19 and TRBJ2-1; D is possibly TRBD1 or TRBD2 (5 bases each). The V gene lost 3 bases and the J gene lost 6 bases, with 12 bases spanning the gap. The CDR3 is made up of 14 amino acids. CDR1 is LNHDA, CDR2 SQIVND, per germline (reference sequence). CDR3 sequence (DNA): TGTGCCAGTAGTATGGGCAGGGAGAGCAATGAGCAGTTCTTC. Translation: CASSMGRESNEQFF.

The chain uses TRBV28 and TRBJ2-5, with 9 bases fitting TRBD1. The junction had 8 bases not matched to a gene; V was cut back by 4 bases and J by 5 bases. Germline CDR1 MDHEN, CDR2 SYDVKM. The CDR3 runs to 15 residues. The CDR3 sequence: CASSSGTGQWETQYF. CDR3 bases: TGTGCCAGCAGTTCCGGGACAGGGCAGTGGGAGACCCAGTACTTC. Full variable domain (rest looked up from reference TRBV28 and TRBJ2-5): DVKVTQSSRYLVKRTGEKVFLECVQDMDHENMFWYRQDPGLGLRLIYFSYDVKMKEKGDIPEGYSVSREKKERFSLILESASTNQTSMYLCASSSGTGQWETQYFGPGTRLLVL.

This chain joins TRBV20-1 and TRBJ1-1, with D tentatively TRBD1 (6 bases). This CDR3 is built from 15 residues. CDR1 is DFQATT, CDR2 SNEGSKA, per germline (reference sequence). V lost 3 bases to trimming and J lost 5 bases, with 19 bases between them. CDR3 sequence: CSASAGAQGLTEAFF. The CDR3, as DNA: TGCAGTGCTAGTGCGGGGGCTCAAGGTTTGACTGAAGCTTTCTTT.

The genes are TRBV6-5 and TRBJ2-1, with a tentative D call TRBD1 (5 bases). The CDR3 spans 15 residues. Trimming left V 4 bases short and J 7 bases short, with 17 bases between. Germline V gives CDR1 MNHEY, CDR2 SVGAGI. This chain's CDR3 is CASSFIYTQENEQFF. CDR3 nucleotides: TGTGCCAGCAGTTTCATATATACACAGGAAAATGAGCAGTTCTTC.

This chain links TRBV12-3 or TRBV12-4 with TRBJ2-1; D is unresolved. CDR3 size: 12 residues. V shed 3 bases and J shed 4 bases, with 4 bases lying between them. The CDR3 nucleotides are TGTGCCAGCAGTTTTGCATACAATGAGCAGTTCTTC. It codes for CASSFAYNEQFF.

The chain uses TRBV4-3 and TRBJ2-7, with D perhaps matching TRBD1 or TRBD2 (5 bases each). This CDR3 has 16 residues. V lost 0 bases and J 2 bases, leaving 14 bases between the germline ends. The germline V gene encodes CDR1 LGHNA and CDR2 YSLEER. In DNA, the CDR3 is TGCGCCAGCAGCCAAGAAATCAGGGAGAGCACCTACGAGCAGTACTTC. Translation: CASSQEIRESTYEQYF.

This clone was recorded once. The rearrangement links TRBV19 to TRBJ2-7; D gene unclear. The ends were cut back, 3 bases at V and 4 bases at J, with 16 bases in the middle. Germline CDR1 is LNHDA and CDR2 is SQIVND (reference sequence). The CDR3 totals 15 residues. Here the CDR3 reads CASSILGGGPYEQYF. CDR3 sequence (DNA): TGTGCCAGTAGTATTCTGGGCGGCGGTCCTTACGAGCAGTACTTC.